Given below is one TCR beta chain in context. No cognate antigen has been identified for it. Base qualities were left out, and no much larger clone turns up one base away. What this sample's time point label stands for: cycle 2 day 1 (C2D1) of nivolumab. Every trial patient had relapsed following autologous stem cell transplantation, and prior brentuximab vedotin exposure was what differed among cohorts A, B and C. The trial cohort comprised a few dozen patients with relapsed/refractory classical Hodgkin lymphoma whose best overall responses were complete response, partial response or progressive disease. In the multi-cohort phase II CheckMate 205 trial, trial patients received single-agent nivolumab. An independent review committee assessed best overall response by applying the 2007 International Working Group response criteria. PBMCs from the trial were collected at three points: immediately before nivolumab initiation (C1D1), and during therapy at cycle 2 day 1 and cycle 4 day 1. Peripheral blood was collected in 8 mL Vacutainer Cell Preparation Tubes, from which PBMCs were isolated by centrifugation and then cryopreserved.

In the germline V gene, CDR1 corresponds to SGDLS and CDR2 to YYNGEE. The cysteine opens and the phenylalanine closes a CDR3 of 12 amino acids. Just CDR3 DNA is preserved here, 36 bases in frame from base 1. V is clipped by 0 bases and J by 7 bases, and the sequence between their germline boundaries is 8 bases long. The entry originates in a study of PD-1 blockade in classical Hodgkin lymphoma (dated by TCRdb to the early 2020s). For the study in its entirety: Nivolumab dosing was 3 mg/kg intravenously every 2 weeks, continuing until either disease progression or unacceptable toxicity. The study used CyTOF and TCR beta sequencing to define a peripheral blood immune signature of response to PD-1 blockade in classical Hodgkin lymphoma. Broader findings and caveats from the paper: Baseline TCR diversity was reported as lower in newly diagnosed patients than in healthy donors, and lower still in relapsed/refractory patients. Diversity was lower in patients who began nivolumab less than 1 year after ASCT, so these patients were left out of later analyses to avoid confounding by immune reconstitution. A significant rise by C4D1 was seen in CD4+ but not CD8+ TCR diversity (p=0.0027 vs p=0.16), with the rise being most apparent in complete responders (p=0.02). Trial patients with a complete response had baseline diversity similar to that of newly diagnosed patients, while partial responders and progressors had significantly lower diversity. Only a single clinical trial cohort was studied, and what caused the repertoire differences, possibly disease activity or prior therapy, remained undefined.

Genomic DNA was isolated using the Qiagen DNeasy kit from unsorted PBMCs as well as from negatively selected CD4+ and CD8+ fractions. TCR beta CDR3 regions were subjected to amplification by immunoSEQ multiplex PCR with primers that anneal to V and J segments. A synthetic immune receptor repertoire was used to minimize amplification bias, and any residual bias was removed computationally once sequencing was done. The paper's processing steps were these. Custom Python scripts were used to quantify repertoire diversity as the Shannon entropy index. The unsorted, CD4+ and CD8+ repertoires were each analyzed separately, with the exception of combined analyses, where CD4+ and CD8+ sequences were merged in silico. A clone was considered expanded if an increase in frequency of at least 2-fold after treatment relative to C1D1 was found, and a pseudocount of 0.5 was applied to clones undetected at baseline. Singleton clones were defined as clones with 0 or 1 copy at C1D1, and non-singleton clones were defined as clones with 2 or more copies. Clones expanded in unsorted samples were assigned a CD4+, CD8+ or unknown annotation through matching of protein sequences in sorted samples from the same patient. Wilcoxon tests on paired samples were used to test changes in diversity from C1D1 to C4D1. TCRdb took over this immuneACCESS table, retaining in-frame rearrangements with V and J assigned. Such tables are incomplete; in checked studies, under half of the missing clones stem from an unresolved V gene, and the remainder is unexplained. The V and J calls and clone size were taken over from that table, and D and trimming were inferred from the DNA. The sample data list nearly 60,000 clones, and around 93% of these were observed just once. The top ten hold roughly 10% of the sample.

This chain joins TRBV9 to TRBJ2-7; the D region possibly corresponds to TRBD2 (5 bases align). The material was peripheral blood mononuclear cells (PBMCs), obtained before the second cycle of nivolumab. The origin of this receptor is a human donor with classical Hodgkin lymphoma. The CDR3 loop reads CASSVETGEQYF. The DNA is as follows: TGTGCCAGCAGCGTAGAGACGGGAGAGCAGTACTTC.